The entry below describes one TCR beta chain. Its antigen is not known. The data were taken from a study of lymphopenia after photon versus proton radiotherapy. Study-wide points: Relative stability marked proton patients; photon patients lost diversity and naive cells. Oligoclonal CD8+ Temra expansion after nadir drove photon patients' diversity drop.

V was pared by 7 bases and J by 9 bases, with 12 bases of the junction left unmatched. Germline CDR1 and CDR2: SNHLY and FYNNEI. This CDR3 region has 14 residues. Assay used: immunoSEQ multiplex PCR; TCRdb lists only in-frame clones, some missing. In the table there are 70,000 or so clones, roughly 90% of which are singletons. Specimen: peripheral blood, collected from a patient treated with photon-based radiotherapy. This sequence joins TRBV2 and TRBJ2-1; 7 bases agree with TRBD2. This TCR was recovered from a woman aged 40 to 50 with cholangiocarcinoma. CDR3 DNA: TGTGCCAGCAAACCTCGCGGGAGATCTCCTGAGCAGTTCTTC. Translating it yields CASKPRGRSPEQFF. The entire variable domain, with the rest obtained from reference TRBV2 and TRBJ2-1, is as follows: EPEVTQTPSHQVTQMGQEVILRCVPISNHLYFYWYRQILGQKVEFLVSFYNNEISEKSEIFDDQFSVERPDGSNFTLKIRSTKLEDSAMYFCASKPRGRSPEQFFGPGTRLTVL.